Listed below are T cell receptor beta chains from one sample, sequenced in a study of human T cells and chemical hapten exposure. TCRdb called the RACE reads again in MiXCR, with one record for every CDR3 protein. Of 300,000 to 450,000 distinct CDR3 sequences listed, 5.1% are singletons. The material was whole blood, obtained in connection with sensitization to the hapten diphenylcyclopropenone (DPC). The receptors here all came from a woman aged 50 to 60 with alopecia areata. Some clones in this sample may be carry-over from other donors' samples. The CDR3 runs from the conserved cysteine through the conserved F or W. The D gene is left open where the match is weak. Not every row has a clone size; where given, it reads once, few, many or a size class.

clone_size,d_call,j_call,v_call,cdr3_nt,cdr3_aa
.,.,TRBJ2-6,TRBV5-6,TGTGCCAGCAGTTCAAGACAGATTTTTGGCTCTGGGGCCAACGTCCTGACTTTC,CASSSRQIFGSGANVLTF
.,.,TRBJ2-6,TRBV7-8,TGTGCCAGCAGCCCCGTGCGGGGAGAAGCTGGGGCCAACGTCCTGACTTTC,CASSPVRGEAGANVLTF
many,TRBD1,TRBJ1-5,TRBV20-1,TGCAGTGCTAGATTGGACAGGGCTATGGATCAGCCCCAGCATTTT,CSARLDRAMDQPQHF
many,TRBD1,TRBJ2-1,TRBV4-3,TGCGCCAGCAGCCAAGACTACGGACAGGGCTACTCCTACAATGAGCAGTTCTTC,CASSQDYGQGYSYNEQFF
many,.,TRBJ2-3,TRBV7-9,TGTGCCAGCAGCTTAGGTACAGCTGATACGCAGTATTTT,CASSLGTADTQYF
.,.,TRBJ1-5,TRBV6-2/TRBV6-3,TGTGCCGTCCGGGACGGATTCAATCAGCCCCAGCATTTT,CAVRDGFNQPQHF
.,TRBD2,TRBJ2-4,TRBV7-2,TGTGCCAGCAGGGCGGGAGTCGGGAACATTCAGTACTTC,CASRAGVGNIQYF
many,.,TRBJ2-1,TRBV4-3,TGCGCCAGCAGCCAAGATAGGGACGCAAGGTTCTTC,CASSQDRDARFF
many,.,TRBJ2-5,TRBV5-1,TGCGCCAGCAGCTTAGCGGCGGGACAAGAGACCCAGTACTTC,CASSLAAGQETQYF
many,.,TRBJ1-5,TRBV5-1,TGCGCCAGCAGCTCCTCCGGGACGAGCAATCAGCCCCAGCATTTT,CASSSSGTSNQPQHF
.,.,TRBJ1-1,TRBV20-1,TGCAGTGCTAGAGAACCAGGGTGCTTCACTGAAGCTTTCTTT,CSAREPGCFTEAFF
.,TRBD1,TRBJ2-7,TRBV25-1,TGTGCCAGCAGTGACCTGGGGGACAGCGTGCCCCGGGACGAGCCGTACTTC,CASSDLGDSVPRDEPYF
many,.,TRBJ1-2,TRBV27,TGTGCCAGCAGTTCGCGACAGGACTTCTACACCTTC,CASSSRQDFYTF
few,.,TRBJ1-4,TRBV6-2/TRBV6-3,TGTGCCAGCAGTTCCGACAGGAGACACGAAAAACTGTTTTTT,CASSSDRRHEKLFF
many,.,TRBJ2-3,TRBV11-2,TGTGCCAGCAGCTTAGAATTTAACAGGGATACGCAGTATTTT,CASSLEFNRDTQYF
.,.,TRBJ2-3,TRBV6-6,TGTGCCAGCAGTTACCATGCGGGCAGCACAGATACGCAGTATTTT,CASSYHAGSTDTQYF
few,TRBD1,TRBJ2-2,TRBV4-2,TGTGCCAGCAGCCCGTGGGCAGGGGGTACCGGGGAGCTGTTTTTT,CASSPWAGGTGELFF
many,.,TRBJ1-2,TRBV23-1,TGCGCCAGCAGTCCTCCGGCAGGGCCCAACTATGGCTACACCTTC,CASSPPAGPNYGYTF
many,TRBD1,TRBJ2-3,TRBV12-3/TRBV12-4,TGTGCCAGCAGAAACCGGGACAGGGAAGATACGCAGTATTTT,CASRNRDREDTQYF
many,TRBD1,TRBJ1-2,TRBV29-1,TGCAGCGTTTTGGACAGGGACTATGGCTACACCTTC,CSVLDRDYGYTF
many,TRBD2,TRBJ2-3,TRBV5-1,TGCGCCAGCAGCTCCTTTAGCGGGGGAATAGATACGCAGTATTTT,CASSSFSGGIDTQYF
.,.,TRBJ2-5,TRBV27,TGTGCCAGCTCCCCCACGACGCTAATGAAAGAGACCCAGTACTTC,CASSPTTLMKETQYF
.,.,TRBJ1-2,TRBV3-1,TGTGCCAGCAGCCCCTTGCTGGGAGGCTTTTTCGGCTACACCTTC,CASSPLLGGFFGYTF
.,.,TRBJ1-1,TRBV20-1,TGCAGTGCCTGGGGGCTCTCTGAAGCTTTCTTT,CSAWGLSEAFF
.,.,TRBJ2-3,TRBV5-1,TGCGCCAGCAGCTTGGGGCAACTGGGGGCGGATACGCAGTATTTT,CASSLGQLGADTQYF
many,.,TRBJ2-1,TRBV7-2,TGTGCCAGCAGCTTGCGTCGAGGGATAATCGATGAGCAGTTCTTC,CASSLRRGIIDEQFF
many,TRBD2,TRBJ2-2,TRBV10-3,TGTGCCACCGGACTAGCCCCCACCGGGGAGCTGTTTTTT,CATGLAPTGELFF
many,.,TRBJ1-3,TRBV16,TGTGCCAGCAGCCAATTCGGGGACACCATATATTTT,CASSQFGDTIYF
.,.,TRBJ2-3,TRBV9,TGTGCCAGCAGCGTAGTATCTCAGCCTGGGGGGCGAGATACGCAGTATTTT,CASSVVSQPGGRDTQYF
few,.,TRBJ1-2,TRBV6-5,TGTGCCAGCAGTTACTCACAGGGCCGCTATGGCTACACCTTC,CASSYSQGRYGYTF
many,.,TRBJ2-3,TRBV7-6,TGTGCCAGCAGCGAATACGGGGTCACAGATACGCAGTATTTT,CASSEYGVTDTQYF
many,.,TRBJ2-7,TRBV20-1,TGCAGTGCGACGGACAGTTGGGACGAGCAGTACTTC,CSATDSWDEQYF
.,.,TRBJ1-4,TRBV4-2,TGTGCCAGCAGCCAAGATCCCTCGGCGGATCCAAATGAAAAACTGTTTTTT,CASSQDPSADPNEKLFF
many,TRBD1,TRBJ1-2,TRBV28,TGTGCCAGCAGTTCTACCCTGACAGGGGACTATGGCTACACCTTC,CASSSTLTGDYGYTF
many,TRBD1,TRBJ2-2,TRBV5-1,TGCGCCAGCAATGAGGGGGCGACCGGGGAGCTGTTTTTT,CASNEGATGELFF
many,TRBD2,TRBJ2-1,TRBV12-3/TRBV12-4,TGTGCCAGCAGACTCGGGACTAGCGCTTACAATGAGCAGTTCTTC,CASRLGTSAYNEQFF
.,.,TRBJ2-1,TRBV7-8,TGTGCCAGCAGCTTAACTTTAGAGCGGACCTACAATGAGCAGTTCTTC,CASSLTLERTYNEQFF
many,.,TRBJ2-5,TRBV18,TGTGCCAGCTCACCTACGAGTTACGAGACCCAGTACTTC,CASSPTSYETQYF
few,.,TRBJ1-5,TRBV4-1,TGCGCCAGCAGCCCAACGCAGGGGTCCAATCAGCCCCAGCATTTT,CASSPTQGSNQPQHF
few,.,TRBJ1-1,TRBV5-1,TGCGCCAGCAGCTTGGATAGGATAGGCGTAGGTGGCACTGAAGCTTTCTTT,CASSLDRIGVGGTEAFF
many,.,TRBJ2-3,TRBV6-1,TGTGCCAGCGGGGTAATCACAGATACGCAGTATTTT,CASGVITDTQYF
many,.,TRBJ1-1,TRBV3-1,TGTGCCAGCAGCCAAGAGGGCAGTCTGAACACTGAAGCTTTCTTT,CASSQEGSLNTEAFF
many,.,TRBJ2-7,TRBV28,TGTGCCAGCAGTTTCGAGGCGCCATACGAGCAGTACTTC,CASSFEAPYEQYF
.,TRBD2,TRBJ2-3,TRBV12-3/TRBV12-4,TGTGCCAGCAGTTTCTTAGGAGGCGGGAGGGCCAAAACAGATACGCAGTATTTT,CASSFLGGGRAKTDTQYF
.,TRBD2,TRBJ2-3,TRBV3-1,TGTGCCAGCAGCCAAGAAGGACTAGCGGGGTTGGGCACAGATACGCAGTATTTT,CASSQEGLAGLGTDTQYF
.,.,TRBJ2-4,TRBV10-3,TGTGCCATCAGTCCCGAAAGGACGCTAGCCAAAAACATTCAGTACTTC,CAISPERTLAKNIQYF
many,.,TRBJ1-1,TRBV2,TGTGCCAGCGCTGTCCCGGGAACTGAAGCTTTCTTT,CASAVPGTEAFF
many,TRBD1,TRBJ1-6,TRBV12-3/TRBV12-4,TGTGCCAGCCGCCCCACAGGGGTGAATTCACCCCTCCACTTT,CASRPTGVNSPLHF
many,.,TRBJ1-1,TRBV28,TGTGCCAGCAGGGGGGGGACCCTGAACACTGAAGCTTTCTTT,CASRGGTLNTEAFF